The T cell receptor (beta chain) described here comes from a study of blood T cell repertoires in COVID-19. Overall study context: Researchers got acute and convalescent COVID-19 samples from the United States, Italy and Spain. The analysed material was cDNA or gDNA that came from T cells, B-cell-depleted T cells, or PBMCs.

Authors' methods: Amplifying reference gene primers gave estimates of nucleated cell counts. Sequencing was performed with immunoSEQ multiplex PCR; in TCRdb, only in-frame clones are kept and a portion is missing. V and J calls and clone size follow that table, whereas D and trimming were derived from the DNA. Of approximately 290,000 clones listed, about 85% are singletons. Seattle participants joined during active infection and were tracked over time. The V end was cut by 5 bases, the J end by 10 bases, with 21 bases between. The CDR3 contains 14 residues. CDR1 and CDR2 (germline): GTSNPN, SVGIG (reference sequence).

This receptor was identified in a human donor with COVID-19, enrolled during active disease. The donor label of this sample is uncertain. The V call is TRBV30, the J call TRBJ2-1; tentatively, D is TRBD2 (7 bases). The sample consisted of peripheral blood. This CDR3 is CAWGKGGFPAEQFF. The CDR3 DNA is TGTGCCTGGGGTAAGGGGGGGTTCCCAGCCGAGCAGTTCTTC.